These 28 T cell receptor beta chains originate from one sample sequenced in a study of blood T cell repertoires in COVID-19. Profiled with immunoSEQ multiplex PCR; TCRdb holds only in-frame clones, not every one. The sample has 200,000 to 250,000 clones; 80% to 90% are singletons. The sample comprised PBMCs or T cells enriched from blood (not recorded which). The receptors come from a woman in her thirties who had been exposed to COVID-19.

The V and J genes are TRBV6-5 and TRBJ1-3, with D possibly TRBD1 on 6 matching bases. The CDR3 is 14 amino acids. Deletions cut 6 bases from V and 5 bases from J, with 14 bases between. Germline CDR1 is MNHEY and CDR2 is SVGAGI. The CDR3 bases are TGTGCCAGCAGCAGAAGGACAGAGAGAAACACCATATATTTT. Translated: CASSRRTERNTIYF.

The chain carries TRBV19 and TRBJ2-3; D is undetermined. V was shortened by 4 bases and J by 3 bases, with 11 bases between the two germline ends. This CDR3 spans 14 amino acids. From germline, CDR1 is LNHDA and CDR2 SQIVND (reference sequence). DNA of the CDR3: TGTGCCAGTAGTAAGCGTACGAAAACAGATACGCAGTATTTT. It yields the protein CASSKRTKTDTQYF.

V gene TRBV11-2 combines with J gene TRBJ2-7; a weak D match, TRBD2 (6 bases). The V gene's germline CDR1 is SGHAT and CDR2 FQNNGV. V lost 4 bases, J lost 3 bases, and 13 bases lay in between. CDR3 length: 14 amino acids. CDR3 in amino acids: CASSSIWDFYEQYF. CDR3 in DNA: TGTGCCAGCAGCTCGATATGGGACTTCTACGAGCAGTACTTC.

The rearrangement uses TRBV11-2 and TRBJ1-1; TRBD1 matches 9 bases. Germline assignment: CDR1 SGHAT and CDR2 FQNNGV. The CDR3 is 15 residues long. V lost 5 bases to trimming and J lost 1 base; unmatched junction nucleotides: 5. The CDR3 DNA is TGTGCCAGCAGCCCCAGGACAGGGGCGAACACTGAAGCTTTCTTT. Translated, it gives CASSPRTGANTEAFF.

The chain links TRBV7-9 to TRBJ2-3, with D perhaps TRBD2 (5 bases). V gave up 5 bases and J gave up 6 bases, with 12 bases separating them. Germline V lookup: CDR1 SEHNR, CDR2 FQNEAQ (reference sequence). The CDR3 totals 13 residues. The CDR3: CASSNRELDTQYF. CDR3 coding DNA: TGTGCCAGCAGCAACCGGGAACTGGATACGCAGTATTTT.

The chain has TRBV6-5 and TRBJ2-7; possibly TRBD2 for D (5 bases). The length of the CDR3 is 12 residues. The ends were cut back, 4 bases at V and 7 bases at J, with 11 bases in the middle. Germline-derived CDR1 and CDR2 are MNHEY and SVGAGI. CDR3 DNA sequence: TGTGCCAGCAGTTTCGGACCGGGGGAGCAGTACTTC. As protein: CASSFGPGEQYF.

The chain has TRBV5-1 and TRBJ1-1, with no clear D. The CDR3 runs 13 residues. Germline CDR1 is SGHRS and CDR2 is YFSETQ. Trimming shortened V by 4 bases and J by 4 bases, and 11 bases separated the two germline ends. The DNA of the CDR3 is TGCGCCAGCAGCGAGCCCGGGATCACTGAAGCTTTCTTT. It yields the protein CASSEPGITEAFF.

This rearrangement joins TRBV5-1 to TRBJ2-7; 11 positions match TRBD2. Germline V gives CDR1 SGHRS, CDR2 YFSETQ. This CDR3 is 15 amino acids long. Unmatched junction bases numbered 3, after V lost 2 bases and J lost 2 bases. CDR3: CASSFSSGRPYEQYF. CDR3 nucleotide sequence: TGCGCCAGCAGCTTTTCTAGCGGGAGGCCCTACGAGCAGTACTTC.

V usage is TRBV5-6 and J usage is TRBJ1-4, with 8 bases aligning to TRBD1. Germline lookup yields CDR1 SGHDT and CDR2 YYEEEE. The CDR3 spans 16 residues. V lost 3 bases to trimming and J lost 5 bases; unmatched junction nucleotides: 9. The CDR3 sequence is CASSSRFTGGNEKLFF. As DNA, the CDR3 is TGTGCCAGCAGCTCCCGCTTTACAGGGGGGAATGAAAAACTGTTTTTT.

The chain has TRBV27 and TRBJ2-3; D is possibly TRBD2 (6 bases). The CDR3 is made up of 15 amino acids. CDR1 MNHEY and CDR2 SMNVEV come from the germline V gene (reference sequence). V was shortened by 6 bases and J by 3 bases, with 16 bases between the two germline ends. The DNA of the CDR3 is TGTGCCAGCAGCCAATCTCCTGGGGGGACAGATACGCAGTATTTT. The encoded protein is CASSQSPGGTDTQYF.

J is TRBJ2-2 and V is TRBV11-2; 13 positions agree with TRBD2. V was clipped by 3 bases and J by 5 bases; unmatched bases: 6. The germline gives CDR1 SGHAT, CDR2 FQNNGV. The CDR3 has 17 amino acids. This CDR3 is CASSFIGLAGVTGELFF. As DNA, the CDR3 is TGTGCCAGCAGCTTCATTGGACTAGCGGGAGTTACCGGGGAGCTGTTTTTT.

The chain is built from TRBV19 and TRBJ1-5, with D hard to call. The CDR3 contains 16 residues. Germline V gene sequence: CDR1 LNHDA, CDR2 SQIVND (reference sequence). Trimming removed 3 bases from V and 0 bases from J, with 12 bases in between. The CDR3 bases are TGTGCCAGTAGTATTAAGCGAGGGTATAGCAATCAGCCCCAGCATTTT. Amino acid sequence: CASSIKRGYSNQPQHF.

CDR3 region: CASSIGGADIAYEQYF. DNA for the CDR3: TGTGCCAGTAGTATAGGTGGGGCCGATATTGCCTACGAGCAGTACTTC. The chain employs TRBV19 and TRBJ2-7, with a weak D call TRBD1 (5 bases). The CDR3 contains 16 residues. V lost 1 base, J lost 2 bases, and 15 bases lay in between. Looked up from germline, CDR1 is LNHDA and CDR2 is SQIVND (reference sequence).

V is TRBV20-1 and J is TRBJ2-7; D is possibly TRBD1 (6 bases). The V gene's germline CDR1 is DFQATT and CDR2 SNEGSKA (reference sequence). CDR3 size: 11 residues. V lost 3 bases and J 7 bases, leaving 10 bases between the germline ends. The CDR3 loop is CSASTTGEQYF. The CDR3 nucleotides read TGCAGTGCTAGTACAACAGGGGAGCAGTACTTC.

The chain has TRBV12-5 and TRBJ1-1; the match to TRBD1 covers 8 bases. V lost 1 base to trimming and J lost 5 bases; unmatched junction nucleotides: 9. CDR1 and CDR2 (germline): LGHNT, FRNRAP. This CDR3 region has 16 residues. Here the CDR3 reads CASGLAQGARRTEAFF. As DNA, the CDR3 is TGTGCTAGTGGTTTGGCGCAGGGGGCGCGGAGGACTGAAGCTTTCTTT.

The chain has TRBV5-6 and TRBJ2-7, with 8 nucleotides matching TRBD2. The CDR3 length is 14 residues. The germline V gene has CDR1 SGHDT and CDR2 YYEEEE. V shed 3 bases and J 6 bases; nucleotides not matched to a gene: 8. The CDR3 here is CASSSGGPFSEQYF. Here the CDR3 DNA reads TGTGCCAGCAGCTCGGGAGGGCCTTTCTCCGAGCAGTACTTC. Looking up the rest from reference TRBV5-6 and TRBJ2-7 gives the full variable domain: DAGVTQSPTHLIKTRGQQVTLRCSPKSGHDTVSWYQQALGQGPQFIFQYYEEEERQRGNFPDRFSGHQFPNYSSELNVNALLLGDSALYLCASSSGGPFSEQYFGPGTRLTVT.

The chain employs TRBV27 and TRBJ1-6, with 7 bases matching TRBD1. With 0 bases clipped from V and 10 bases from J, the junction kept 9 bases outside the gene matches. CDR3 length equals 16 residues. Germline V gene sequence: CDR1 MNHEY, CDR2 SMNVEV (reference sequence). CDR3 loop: CASSLSAGGYGSPLHF. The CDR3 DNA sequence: TGTGCCAGCAGTTTATCGGCAGGGGGTTATGGGTCACCCCTCCACTTT.

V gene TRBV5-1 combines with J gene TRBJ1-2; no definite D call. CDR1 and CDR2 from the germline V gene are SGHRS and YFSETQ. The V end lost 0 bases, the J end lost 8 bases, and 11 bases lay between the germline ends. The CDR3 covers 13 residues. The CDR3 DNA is TGCGCCAGCAGCTTGGACTCCCTGCACGGCTACACCTTC. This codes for CASSLDSLHGYTF.

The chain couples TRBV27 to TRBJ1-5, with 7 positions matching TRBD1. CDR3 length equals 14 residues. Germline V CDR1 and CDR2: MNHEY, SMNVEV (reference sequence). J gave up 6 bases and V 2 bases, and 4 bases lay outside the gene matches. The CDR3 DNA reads TGTGCCAGCAGTTTAGGGCAGGGGGTTCAGCCCCAGCATTTT. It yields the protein CASSLGQGVQPQHF.

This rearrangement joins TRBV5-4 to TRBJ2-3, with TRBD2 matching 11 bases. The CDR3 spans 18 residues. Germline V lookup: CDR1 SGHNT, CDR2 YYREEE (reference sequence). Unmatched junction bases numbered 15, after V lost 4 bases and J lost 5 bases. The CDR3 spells CASSLSGIAGGPGDTQYF. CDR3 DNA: TGTGCCAGCAGCCTATCGGGGATAGCGGGAGGGCCTGGAGATACGCAGTATTTT. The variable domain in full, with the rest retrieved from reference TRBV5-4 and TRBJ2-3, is ETGVTQSPTHLIKTRGQQVTLRCSSQSGHNTVSWYQQALGQGPQFIFQYYREEENGRGNFPPRFSGLQFPNYSSELNVNALELDDSALYLCASSLSGIAGGPGDTQYFGPGTRLTVL.

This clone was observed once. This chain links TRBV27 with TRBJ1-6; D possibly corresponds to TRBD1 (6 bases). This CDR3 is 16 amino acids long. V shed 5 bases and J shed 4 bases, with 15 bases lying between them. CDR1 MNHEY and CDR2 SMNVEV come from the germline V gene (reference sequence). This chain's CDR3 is CASSLRQAEYNSPLHF. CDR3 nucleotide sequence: TGTGCCAGCAGTCTACGACAGGCAGAATATAATTCACCCCTCCACTTT.

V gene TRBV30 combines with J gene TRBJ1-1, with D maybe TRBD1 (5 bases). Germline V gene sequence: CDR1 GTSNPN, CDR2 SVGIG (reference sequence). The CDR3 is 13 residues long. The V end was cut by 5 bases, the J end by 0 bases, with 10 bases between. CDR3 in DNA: TGTGCCTGGGAAAGGGGTGTGAACACTGAAGCTTTCTTT. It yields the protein CAWERGVNTEAFF.

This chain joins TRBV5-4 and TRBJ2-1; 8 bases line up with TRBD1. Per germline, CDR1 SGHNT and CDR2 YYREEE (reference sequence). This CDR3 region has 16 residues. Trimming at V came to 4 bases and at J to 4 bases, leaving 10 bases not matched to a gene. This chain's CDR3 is CASSIGQGMGYNEQFF. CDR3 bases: TGTGCCAGCAGCATAGGACAGGGAATGGGATACAATGAGCAGTTCTTC.

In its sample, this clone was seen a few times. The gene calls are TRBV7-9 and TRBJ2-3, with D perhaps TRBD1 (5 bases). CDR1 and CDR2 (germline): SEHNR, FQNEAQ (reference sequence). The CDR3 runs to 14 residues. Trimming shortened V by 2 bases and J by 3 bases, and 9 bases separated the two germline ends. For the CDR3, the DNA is TGTGCCAGCAGCTTAAAGGGGCGGACAGATACGCAGTATTTT. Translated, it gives CASSLKGRTDTQYF. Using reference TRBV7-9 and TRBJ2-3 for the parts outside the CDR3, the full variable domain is DTGVSQNPRHKITKRGQNVTFRCDPISEHNRLYWYRQTLGQGPEFLTYFQNEAQLEKSRLLSDRFSAERPKGSFSTLEIQRTEQGDSAMYLCASSLKGRTDTQYFGPGTRLTVL.

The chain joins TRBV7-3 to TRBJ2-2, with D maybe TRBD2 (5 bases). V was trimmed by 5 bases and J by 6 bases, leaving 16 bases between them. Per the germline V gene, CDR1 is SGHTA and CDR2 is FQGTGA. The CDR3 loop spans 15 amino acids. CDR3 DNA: TGTGCCAGCAGCCTAGGTTACAAGGGAGCCGGGGAGCTGTTTTTT. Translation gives CASSLGYKGAGELFF. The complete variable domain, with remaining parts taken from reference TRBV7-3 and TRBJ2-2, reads GAGVSQTPSNKVTEKGKYVELRCDPISGHTALYWYRQSLGQGPEFLIYFQGTGAADDSGLPNDRFFAVRPEGSVSTLKIQRTERGDSAVYLCASSLGYKGAGELFFGEGSRLTVL.

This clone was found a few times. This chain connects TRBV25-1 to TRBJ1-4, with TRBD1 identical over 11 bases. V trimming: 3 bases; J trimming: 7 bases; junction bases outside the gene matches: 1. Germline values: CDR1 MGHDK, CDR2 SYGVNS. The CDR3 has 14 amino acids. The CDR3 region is CASSEGQGVEKLFF. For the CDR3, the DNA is TGTGCCAGCAGTGAGGGACAGGGGGTTGAAAAACTGTTTTTT.

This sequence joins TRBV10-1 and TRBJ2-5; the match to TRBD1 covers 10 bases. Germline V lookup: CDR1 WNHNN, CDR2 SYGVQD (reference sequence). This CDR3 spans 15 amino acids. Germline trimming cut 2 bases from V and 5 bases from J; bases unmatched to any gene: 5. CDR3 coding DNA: TGCGCCAGCAGTGAGCCGGGACAGGGGAGGGAGACCCAGTACTTC. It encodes CASSEPGQGRETQYF.

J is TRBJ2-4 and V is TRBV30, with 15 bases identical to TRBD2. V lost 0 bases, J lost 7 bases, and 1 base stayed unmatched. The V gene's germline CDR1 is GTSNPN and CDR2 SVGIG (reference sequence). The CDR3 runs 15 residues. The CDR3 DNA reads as TGTGCCTGGAGTGTCGGGACTAGCGGGAGGAACATTCAGTACTTC. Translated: CAWSVGTSGRNIQYF.